This T cell receptor (beta chain) was recorded in a study of cytomegalovirus exposure and HLA in healthy donors. Study results and limitations: Later analysis revealed greater clonal expansion in HLA-associated TCR beta chains than in equally common others. Earlier analysis found most TCR beta V segments productive about 90% or about 30% of the time.

On this clone: As yet, its antigen is unknown.

The PCR ran on 60 Vbeta and 13 Jbeta primers. The data were produced by immunoSEQ multiplex PCR, yet TCRdb's version contains in-frame clones alone and is incomplete. The sample yields more than 80,000 clones, just under 70% seen once. V gave up 4 bases and J gave up 5 bases; unmatched junction bases: 5. Germline V lookup: CDR1 SQVTM, CDR2 ANQGSEA. The CDR3 has 12 residues. The specimen was PBMCs. The source is a man aged 45 to 65 in good health and CMV-seronegative. The chain uses TRBV29-1 and TRBJ2-7, with 7 bases identical to TRBD2. For the CDR3, the DNA is TGCAGCGTTGCCATGGGGGGGAACGAGCAGTACGTC. Its translation: CSVAMGGNEQYV.